One T cell receptor (beta chain) is described in this entry. The data stem from a study of CD8 T cells in Susac syndrome. The controls were healthy donors who were matched for age and sex. Bulk CD8+ and CD4+ cells came from magnetic negative isolation; CD8+ TEMRA by FACS. The RNA input was 0.5 to 1 ug, and it was reverse transcribed with random hexamers. The TCR beta CDR3 was amplified by immunoSEQ multiplex PCR across 54 Vbeta, 13 Jbeta. Using its own MiXCR run on the immunoSEQ multiplex PCR reads, TCRdb lists one record per CDR3 protein. The sample consists of approximately 120,000 distinct CDR3 sequences, around 95% of them appearing once. The clonotype originates from a human donor in good health. Input material: CD4+ T cells from PBMCs.

The CDR3 reads CAWSPGLAGVTGELFF. The CDR3 nucleotides read TGTGCCTGGAGTCCAGGACTAGCGGGAGTCACCGGGGAGCTGTTTTTT. The V gene is TRBV30, the J gene TRBJ2-2, with 13 bases lining up with TRBD2. The CDR3 has 16 amino acids. Germline CDR1 reads GTSNPN; CDR2 reads SVGIG (reference sequence). Trimming removed 2 bases from V and 4 bases from J; junction bases left unmatched: 4.